This section outlines one TCR beta chain sequence together with its context. Its antigen is still unknown. The PCR was carried out with 60 Vbeta primers and 13 Jbeta primers. The method was immunoSEQ multiplex PCR; TCRdb's version includes in-frame clones alone and lacks a portion of them. This table has 100,000 to 150,000 clones, just under 85% appearing once. The data were obtained in a study of cytomegalovirus exposure and HLA in healthy donors. This CDR3 spans 19 amino acids. Per the germline V gene, CDR1 is KGHSH and CDR2 is LQKENI. The V gene end was trimmed by 3 bases and the J gene end by 0 bases; junction bases not matched to a gene: 9. Study conclusions and caveats: According to an earlier analysis, most TCR beta V segments yielded productive rearrangements about 87% or about 30% of the time.

The sample comprised PBMCs. This clonotype was sampled from a boy aged 2-9 years in good health and CMV-seronegative. The chain combines TRBV18 with TRBJ2-1; 12 bases agree with TRBD2. CDR3 protein: CASSPGLAGGLSSYNEQFF. Here the CDR3 DNA reads TGTGCCAGCTCACCCGGTCTAGCGGGAGGGCTGAGCTCCTACAATGAGCAGTTCTTC.